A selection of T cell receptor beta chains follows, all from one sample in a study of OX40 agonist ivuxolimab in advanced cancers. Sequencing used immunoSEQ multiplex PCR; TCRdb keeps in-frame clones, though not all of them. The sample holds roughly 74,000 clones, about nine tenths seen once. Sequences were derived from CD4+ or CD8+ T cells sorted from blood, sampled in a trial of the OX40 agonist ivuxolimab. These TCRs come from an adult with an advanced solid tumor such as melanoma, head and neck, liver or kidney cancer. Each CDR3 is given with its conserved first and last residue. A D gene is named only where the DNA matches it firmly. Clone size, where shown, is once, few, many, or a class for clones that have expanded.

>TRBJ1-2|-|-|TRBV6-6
TGTGCCAGCAGTTACTCGAATTGGGGGTCCTATGGCTACACCTTC
CASSYSNWGSYGYTF
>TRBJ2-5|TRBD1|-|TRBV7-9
TGTGCCAGCAGACCGGGACAGGGCCTAGAGACCCAGTACTTC
CASRPGQGLETQYF
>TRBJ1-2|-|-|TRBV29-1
TGCAGCGGAGGGAGCTATGTGGGCTACACCTTC
CSGGSYVGYTF
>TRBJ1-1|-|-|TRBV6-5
TGTGCCAGCAGACCCCTCCGACAGTTCCACACTGAAGCTTTCTTT
CASRPLRQFHTEAFF
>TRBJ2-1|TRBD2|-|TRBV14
TGTGCCAGCAGCCAAGATCAAAGACTAGCGGGGGATGAGCAGTTCTTC
CASSQDQRLAGDEQFF
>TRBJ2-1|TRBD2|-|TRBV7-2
TGTGCCAGCAGCTTAGTCCGGGGGGGCTTAGATGAGCAGTTCTTC
CASSLVRGGLDEQFF
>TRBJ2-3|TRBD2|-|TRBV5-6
TGTGCCAGCAGCTTGGACAGGACTAGCGGTCGCACAGATACGCAGTATTTT
CASSLDRTSGRTDTQYF
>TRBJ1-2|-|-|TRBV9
TGTGCCAGCAGCGGGCAGCGGGGAAGTGAGGATGGCTACACCTTC
CASSGQRGSEDGYTF
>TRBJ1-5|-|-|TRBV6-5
TGTGCCAGCAGCCTCAGTTCGGCGGATCAGCCCCAGCATTTT
CASSLSSADQPQHF
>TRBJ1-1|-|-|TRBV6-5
TGTGCCAGCAGTTACCAGTCCATGAACACTGAAGCTTTCTTT
CASSYQSMNTEAFF
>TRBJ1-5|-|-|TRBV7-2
TGTGCCAGCAGCTTAGATTCTAGGGCGGAGTATCAGCCCCAGCATTTT
CASSLDSRAEYQPQHF
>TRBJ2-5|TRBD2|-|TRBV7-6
TGTGCCAGCAGCAGGCTAGCGGGGTCCCAAGAGACCCAGTACTTC
CASSRLAGSQETQYF
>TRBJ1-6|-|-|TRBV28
TGTGCCACCACACCGGTGGGGCATTCACCCCTCCACTTT
CATTPVGHSPLHF
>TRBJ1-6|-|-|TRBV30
TGTGCCTGGAGTGTACGGGGGGGACAAATACCCACCCCTCCTCTCTATAATTCACCCCTCCACTTT
CAWSVRGGQIPTPPLYNSPLHF
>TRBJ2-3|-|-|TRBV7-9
TGTGCCAGCAGCCGTCCGCCAGACACAGATACGCAGTATTTT
CASSRPPDTDTQYF
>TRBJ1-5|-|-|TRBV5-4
TGTGCCAGCAGCTTGGACAGGGCTAGCAATCAGCCCCAGCATTTT
CASSLDRASNQPQHF
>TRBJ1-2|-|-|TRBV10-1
TGCGCCAGCAGGCAGGGTATCAGCCGACTTAACTATGGCTACACCTTC
CASRQGISRLNYGYTF
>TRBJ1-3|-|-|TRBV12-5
TGTGCTAGTGGCCCCTGGGCTGGAAACACCATATATTTT
CASGPWAGNTIYF
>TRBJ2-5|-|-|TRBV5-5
TGTGCCAGCAGCCCAACTCTGGACAGAGCCCAAGAGACCCAGTACTTC
CASSPTLDRAQETQYF
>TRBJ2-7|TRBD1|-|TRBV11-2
TGTGCCAGCAGCTTAGAATGGGGTCAGGGGGCCTACGAGCAGTACTTC
CASSLEWGQGAYEQYF
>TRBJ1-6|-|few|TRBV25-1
TGTGCCAGCAGTGAGTACGACGGCTCACCCCTCCACTTT
CASSEYDGSPLHF
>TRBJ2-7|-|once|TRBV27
TGTGCCAGCAGTTTTGGGCTCTACTACGAGCAGTACTTC
CASSFGLYYEQYF
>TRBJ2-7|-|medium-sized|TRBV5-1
TGCGCCAGCAGCAATACAGGGCTCGACTCCTACGAGCAGTACTTC
CASSNTGLDSYEQYF
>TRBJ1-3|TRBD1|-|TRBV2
TGTGCCAGCAGAACAGGGGCCTCAGCTGGAAACACCATATATTTT
CASRTGASAGNTIYF
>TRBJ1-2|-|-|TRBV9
TGTGCCAGCAGCGATGGGGCCTATGGCTACACCTTC
CASSDGAYGYTF
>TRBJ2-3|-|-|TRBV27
TGTGCCAGCAGTCCCCCCAGGGACAACCGGGGGATATTTAGCACAGATACGCAGTATTTT
CASSPPRDNRGIFSTDTQYF
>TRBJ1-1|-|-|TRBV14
TGTGCCAGCAGCCCGGGGGGCACTGAAGCTTTCTTT
CASSPGGTEAFF
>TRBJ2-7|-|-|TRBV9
TGTGCCAGCAGCCCAACAGGGTACGAGCAGTACTTC
CASSPTGYEQYF
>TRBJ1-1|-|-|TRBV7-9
TGTGCCAGCGGGGTCGACGGGACGGACACTGAAGCTTTCTTT
CASGVDGTDTEAFF
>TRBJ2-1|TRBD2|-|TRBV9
TGTGCCAGCAGCATGGGACTACCAGTCGCCAATGAGCAGTTCTTC
CASSMGLPVANEQFF
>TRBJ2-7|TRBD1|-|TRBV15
TGTGCCACCAGCCTACAGGGGGCCTACGAGCAGTACTTC
CATSLQGAYEQYF
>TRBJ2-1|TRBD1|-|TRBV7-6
TGTGCCAGCAGCTTTGGGACAGGCGGTAATGAGCAGTTCTTC
CASSFGTGGNEQFF
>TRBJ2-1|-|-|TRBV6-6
TGTGCCAGCAGTTACGGTAGCTCGTTCTACAATGAGCAGTTCTTC
CASSYGSSFYNEQFF
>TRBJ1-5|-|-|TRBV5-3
TGTGCCAGAAGCTTGATTTTTGGCGGCAATCAGCCCCAGCATTTT
CARSLIFGGNQPQHF
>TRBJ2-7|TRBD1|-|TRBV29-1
TGCAGCGGACTTACAGGGGGTGGCGAGCAGTACTTC
CSGLTGGGEQYF
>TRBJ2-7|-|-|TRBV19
TGTGCCAGCCGGGACGGATCCTACGAGCAGTACTTC
CASRDGSYEQYF
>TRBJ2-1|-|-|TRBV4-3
TGCGCCAGCAGGACAGGGAGGGGTGAGCAGTTCTTC
CASRTGRGEQFF
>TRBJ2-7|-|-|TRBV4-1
TGCGCCAGCAGCCAAGTAGGCTCCTACGAGCAGTACTTC
CASSQVGSYEQYF
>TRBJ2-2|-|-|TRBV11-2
TGTGCCAGCAGCCCCTGGGGTGACCACACCGGGGAGCTGTTTTTT
CASSPWGDHTGELFF
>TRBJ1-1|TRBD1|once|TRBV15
TGTGCCACCGGGCAGGGGGCGATGAACACTGAAGCTTTCTTT
CATGQGAMNTEAFF